This T cell receptor (beta chain) derives from a study of T cell responses to AZD1222 COVID-19 vaccine. Study conclusions and caveats: Regions 160-218 and 743-854 dominated among vaccine-associated CD4 TCRs spanning spike. The breadth and depth of Spike-specific TCRs increased once two AZD1222 doses had been given. Baseline testing showed seropositivity in only 6 or 7 AZD1222 recipients.

Trimming cost V 1 base and J 8 bases; bases outside gene matches: 5. The length of the CDR3 is 15 residues. Germline assignment: CDR1 SGHRS and CDR2 YFSETQ. TCRdb's table, derived via immunoSEQ multiplex PCR, lists solely in-frame clones and lacks some. The sample lists about 130,000 clones, around 90% occurring once. About this clone: Antigen unknown.

This sequence originates from an adult in good health. The starting material was peripheral blood, obtained on day 0 of MenACWY control vaccination. The rearrangement links TRBV5-1 to TRBJ2-2; 10 nucleotides line up with TRBD1. The CDR3 nucleotides read TGCGCCAGCAGCTTGAGACAGGGGGCTAGTGGGGAGCTGTTTTTT. Its protein product is CASSLRQGASGELFF. Variable domain in full (rest from reference TRBV5-1 and TRBJ2-2): KAGVTQTPRYLIKTRGQQVTLSCSPISGHRSVSWYQQTPGQGLQFLFEYFSETQRNKGNFPGRFSGRQFSNSRSEMNVSTLELGDSALYLCASSLRQGASGELFFGEGSRLTVL.